The T cell receptor (beta chain) under discussion was sequenced for a study of blood T cell repertoires in COVID-19. This table comes from immunoSEQ multiplex PCR, and its TCRdb copy is limited to in-frame clones, with some not included. The sample includes about 250,000 clones, approximately 85% of them seen just once. J lost 2 bases, V lost 0 bases, and 3 bases had no gene match. Germline CDR1 reads SGHNT; CDR2 reads YENEEA. The CDR3 runs to 15 residues. Sequenced material: peripheral blood. The source is a human donor with COVID-19, enrolled during active disease. The donor label of this sample is uncertain. The V call is TRBV11-3, the J call TRBJ2-5; TRBD2 aligns across 7 bases. The CDR3 region has the DNA TGTGCCAGCAGCTTAGAGGGGGGGGAACAAGAGACCCAGTACTTC. Protein: CASSLEGGEQETQYF.